This T cell receptor beta chain comes out of a study of blood T cell repertoires in COVID-19. The V gene lost 8 bases and the J gene lost 1 base, with 21 bases spanning the gap. Germline V gene data show CDR1 as MNHEY and CDR2 as SVGEGT. The CDR3 runs to 17 residues. Study members were between 18 and 89 years old and lived in some 26 US regions. Cohorts were assigned according to the clinical history that participants reported. The data were produced by immunoSEQ multiplex PCR, yet TCRdb's version contains in-frame clones alone and is incomplete. The profile shows roughly 280,000 clones, about 85% of them singletons.

The chain has TRBV6-2 or TRBV6-3 and TRBJ1-5; the D gene is possibly TRBD1 (6 bases). The sequence was collected from a woman aged 45-65 years who had recovered from COVID-19. Material for sequencing was PBMCs or T cells enriched from blood (not recorded which). CDR3 nucleotides: TGTGCCAGCGGCCAGGACAGAAGGACGATAAGCAATCAGCCCCAGCATTTT. As protein: CASGQDRRTISNQPQHF.